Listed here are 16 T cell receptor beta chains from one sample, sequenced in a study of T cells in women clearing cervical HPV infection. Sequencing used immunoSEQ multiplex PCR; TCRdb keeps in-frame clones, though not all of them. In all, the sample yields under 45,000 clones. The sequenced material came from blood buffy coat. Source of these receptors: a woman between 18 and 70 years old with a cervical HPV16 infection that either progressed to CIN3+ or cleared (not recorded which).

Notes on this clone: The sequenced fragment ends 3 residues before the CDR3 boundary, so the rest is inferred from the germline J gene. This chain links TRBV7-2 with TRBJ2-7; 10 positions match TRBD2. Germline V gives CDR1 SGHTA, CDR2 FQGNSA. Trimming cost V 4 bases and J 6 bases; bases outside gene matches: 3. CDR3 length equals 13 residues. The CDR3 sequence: CASSWLAGVEQYF. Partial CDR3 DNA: TGTGCCAGCAGCTGGCTAGCGGGAGTCGAG.

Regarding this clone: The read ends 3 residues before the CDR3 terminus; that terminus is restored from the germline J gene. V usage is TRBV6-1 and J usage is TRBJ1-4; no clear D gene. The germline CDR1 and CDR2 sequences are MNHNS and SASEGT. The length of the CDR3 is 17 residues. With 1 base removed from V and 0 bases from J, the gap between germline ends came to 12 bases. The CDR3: CASSEDSAVATNEKLFF. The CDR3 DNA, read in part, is TGTGCCAGCAGTGAAGATAGCGCCGTTGCAACTAATGAAAAA.

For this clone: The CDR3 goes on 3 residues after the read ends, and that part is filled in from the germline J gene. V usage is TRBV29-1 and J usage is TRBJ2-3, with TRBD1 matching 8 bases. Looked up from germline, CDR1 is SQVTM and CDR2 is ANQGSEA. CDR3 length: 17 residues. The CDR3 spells CSVEAVRGPTFQETQYF. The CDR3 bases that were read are TGCAGCGTTGAAGCAGTCAGGGGGCCGACTTTCCAAGAGACG.

The CDR3 bases that were read are TGTGCCAGCAGCTATCCGACTCAGGGCATACAAGGC. Amino acid sequence: CASSYPTQGIQG. The whole CDR3 protein is CASSYPTQGIQGYTF. The V gene is TRBV7-9, the J gene TRBJ1-2; TRBD1 might be the D (5 bases). From the germline J gene comes the end of the CDR3, since the read stops 3 residues before it. The CDR3 sequence is 15 residues long. Germline V gene lookup returns CDR1 SEHNR and CDR2 FQNEAQ (reference sequence).

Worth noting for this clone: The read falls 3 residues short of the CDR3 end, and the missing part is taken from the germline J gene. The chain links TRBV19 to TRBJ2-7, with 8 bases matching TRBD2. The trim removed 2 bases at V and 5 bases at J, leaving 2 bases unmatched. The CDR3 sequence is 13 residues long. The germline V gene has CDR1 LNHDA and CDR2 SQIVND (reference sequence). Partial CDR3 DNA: TGTGCCAGTAGTATACAGGGACTAGACGAG. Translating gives CASSIQGLDE. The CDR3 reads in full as CASSIQGLDEQYF.

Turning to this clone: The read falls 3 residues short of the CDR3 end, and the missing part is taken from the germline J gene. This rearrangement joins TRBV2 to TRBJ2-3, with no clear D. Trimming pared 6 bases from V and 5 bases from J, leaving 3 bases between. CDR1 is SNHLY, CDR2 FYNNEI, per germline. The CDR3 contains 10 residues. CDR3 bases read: TGTGCCAGCAGCGGAGATACG. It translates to CASSGDT. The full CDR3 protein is CASSGDTQYF.

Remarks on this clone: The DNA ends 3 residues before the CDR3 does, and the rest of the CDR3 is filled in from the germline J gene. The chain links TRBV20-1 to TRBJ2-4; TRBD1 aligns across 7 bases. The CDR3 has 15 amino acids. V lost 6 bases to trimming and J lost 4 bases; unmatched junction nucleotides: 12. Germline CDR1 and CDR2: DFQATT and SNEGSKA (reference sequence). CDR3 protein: CSAPRPGTDKNIQYF. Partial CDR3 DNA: TGCAGTGCCCCCCGGCCGGGGACAGATAAAAACATT.

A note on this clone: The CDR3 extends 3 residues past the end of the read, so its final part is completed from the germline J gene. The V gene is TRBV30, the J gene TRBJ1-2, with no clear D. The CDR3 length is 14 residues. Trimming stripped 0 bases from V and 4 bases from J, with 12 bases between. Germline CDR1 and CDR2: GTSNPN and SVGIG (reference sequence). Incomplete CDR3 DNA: TGTGCCTGGAGTGTATTATCCCGCGTCTATGGC. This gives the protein CAWSVLSRVYG. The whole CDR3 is CAWSVLSRVYGYTF.

This CDR3 reads CASSQTGRAQYF. Incomplete CDR3 DNA: TGTGCCAGCAGCCAAACTGGTCGGGCG. The chain couples TRBV14 to TRBJ2-3; no clear D gene. The read ends 3 residues early relative to the CDR3; the germline J gene fills the gap. The CDR3 spans 12 residues. Germline V gene lookup returns CDR1 SGHDN and CDR2 FVKESK.

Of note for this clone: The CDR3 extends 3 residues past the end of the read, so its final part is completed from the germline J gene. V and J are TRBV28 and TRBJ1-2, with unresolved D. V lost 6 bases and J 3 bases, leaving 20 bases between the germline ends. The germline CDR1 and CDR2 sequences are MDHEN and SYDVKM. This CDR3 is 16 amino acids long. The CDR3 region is CASSSPKEGSDYGYTF. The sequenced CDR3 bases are TGTGCCAGCAGCTCGCCTAAGGAAGGGTCAGACTATGGC.

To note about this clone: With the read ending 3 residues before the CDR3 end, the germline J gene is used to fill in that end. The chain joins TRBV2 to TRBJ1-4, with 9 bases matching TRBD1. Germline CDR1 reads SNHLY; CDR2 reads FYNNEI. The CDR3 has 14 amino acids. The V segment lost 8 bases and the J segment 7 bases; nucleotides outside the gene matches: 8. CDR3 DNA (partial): TGTGCCAGCGCATCGGACAGGGGCGCTGAAAAA. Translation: CASASDRGAEK. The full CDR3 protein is CASASDRGAEKLFF.

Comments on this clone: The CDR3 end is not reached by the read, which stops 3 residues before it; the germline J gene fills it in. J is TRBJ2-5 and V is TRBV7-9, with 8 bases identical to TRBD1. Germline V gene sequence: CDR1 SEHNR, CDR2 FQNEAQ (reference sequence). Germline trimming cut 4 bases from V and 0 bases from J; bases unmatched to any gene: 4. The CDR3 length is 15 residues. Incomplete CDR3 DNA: TGTGCCAGCAGCTGGGGGGACAGGTACCAAGAGACC. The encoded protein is CASSWGDRYQET. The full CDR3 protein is CASSWGDRYQETQYF. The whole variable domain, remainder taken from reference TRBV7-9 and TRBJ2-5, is DTGVSQNPRHKITKRGQNVTFRCDPISEHNRLYWYRQTLGQGPEFLTYFQNEAQLEKSRLLSDRFSAERPKGSFSTLEIQRTEQGDSAMYLCASSWGDRYQETQYFGPGTRLLVL.

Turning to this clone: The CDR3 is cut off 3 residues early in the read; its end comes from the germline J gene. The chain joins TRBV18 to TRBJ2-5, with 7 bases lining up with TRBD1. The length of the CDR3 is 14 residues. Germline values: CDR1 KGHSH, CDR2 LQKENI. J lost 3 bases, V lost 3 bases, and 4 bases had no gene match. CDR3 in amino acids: CASSPGTAEETQYF. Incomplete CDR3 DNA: TGTGCCAGCTCACCCGGGACAGCCGAAGAGACC.

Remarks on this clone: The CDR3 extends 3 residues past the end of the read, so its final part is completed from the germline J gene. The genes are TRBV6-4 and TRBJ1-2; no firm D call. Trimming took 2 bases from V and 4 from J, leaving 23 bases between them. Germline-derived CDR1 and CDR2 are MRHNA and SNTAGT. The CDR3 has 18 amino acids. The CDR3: CASSDRAGLWATTYGYTF. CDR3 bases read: TGTGCCAGCAGTGACCGTGCAGGCCTGTGGGCGACCACCTATGGC.

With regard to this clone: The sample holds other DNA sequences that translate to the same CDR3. Incomplete CDR3 DNA: TGTGCCAGCAGCCTTTCCTCAGCGGAACCCTACGAG. It encodes CASSLSSAEPYE. The entire CDR3 protein reads CASSLSSAEPYEQYF. V usage is TRBV14 and J usage is TRBJ2-7; D might be TRBD2 (5 bases). The CDR3 goes on 3 residues after the read ends, and that part is filled in from the germline J gene. Germline CDR1 SGHDN, CDR2 FVKESK. The CDR3 sequence is 15 residues long. The ends were cut back, 4 bases at V and 2 bases at J, with 15 bases in the middle.

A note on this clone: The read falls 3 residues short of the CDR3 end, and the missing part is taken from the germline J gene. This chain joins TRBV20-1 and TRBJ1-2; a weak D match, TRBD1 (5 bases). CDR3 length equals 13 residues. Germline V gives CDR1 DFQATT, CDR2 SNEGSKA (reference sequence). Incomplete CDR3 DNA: TGCAGTGCCGCATCAGGGCTAAGCTACGGC. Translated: CSAASGLSYG. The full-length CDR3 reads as CSAASGLSYGYTF.